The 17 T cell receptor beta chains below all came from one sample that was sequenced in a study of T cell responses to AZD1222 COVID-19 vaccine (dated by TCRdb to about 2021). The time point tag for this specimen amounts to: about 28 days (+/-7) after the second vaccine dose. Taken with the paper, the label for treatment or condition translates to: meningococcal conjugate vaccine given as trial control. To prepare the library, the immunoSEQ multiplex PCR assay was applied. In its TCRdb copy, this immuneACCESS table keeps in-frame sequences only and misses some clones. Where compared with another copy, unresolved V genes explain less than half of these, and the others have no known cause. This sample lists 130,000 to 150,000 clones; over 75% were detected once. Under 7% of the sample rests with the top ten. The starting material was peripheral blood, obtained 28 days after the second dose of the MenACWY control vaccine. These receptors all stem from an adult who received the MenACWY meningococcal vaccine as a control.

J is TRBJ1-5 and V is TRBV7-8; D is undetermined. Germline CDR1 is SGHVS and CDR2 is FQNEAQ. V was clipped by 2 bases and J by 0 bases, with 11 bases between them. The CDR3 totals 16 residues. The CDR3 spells CASSLREGSSNQPQHF. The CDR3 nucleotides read TGTGCCAGCAGCTTAAGAGAGGGCAGTAGCAATCAGCCCCAGCATTTT.

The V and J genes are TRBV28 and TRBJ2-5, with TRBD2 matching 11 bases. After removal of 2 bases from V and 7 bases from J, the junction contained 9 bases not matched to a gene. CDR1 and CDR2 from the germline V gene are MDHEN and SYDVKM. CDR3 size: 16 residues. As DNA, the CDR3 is TGTGCCAGCAGTTTAACTGTCGGGCTAGCGGGAGGGACCCAGTACTTC. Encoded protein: CASSLTVGLAGGTQYF.

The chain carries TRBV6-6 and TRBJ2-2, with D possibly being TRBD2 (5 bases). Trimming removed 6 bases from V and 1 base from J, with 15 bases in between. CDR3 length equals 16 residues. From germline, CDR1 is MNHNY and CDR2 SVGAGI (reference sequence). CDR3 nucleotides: TGTGCCAGCAGCTCCCCGGGGAATTTGAACACCGGGGAGCTGTTTTTT. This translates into CASSSPGNLNTGELFF.

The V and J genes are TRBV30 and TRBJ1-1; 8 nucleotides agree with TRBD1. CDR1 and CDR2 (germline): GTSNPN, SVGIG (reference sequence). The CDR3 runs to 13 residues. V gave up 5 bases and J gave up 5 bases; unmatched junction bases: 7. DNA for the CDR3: TGTGCCTGGGCTACAGGGGGAGGAACTGAAGCTTTCTTT. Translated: CAWATGGGTEAFF.

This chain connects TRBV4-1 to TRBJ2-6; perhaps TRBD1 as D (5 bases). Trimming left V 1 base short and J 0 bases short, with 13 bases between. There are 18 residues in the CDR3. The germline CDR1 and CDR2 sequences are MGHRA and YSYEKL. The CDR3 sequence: CASSQVGRVGSGANVLTF. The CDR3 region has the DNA TGCGCCAGCAGCCAAGTGGGCAGGGTAGGCTCTGGGGCCAACGTCCTGACTTTC.

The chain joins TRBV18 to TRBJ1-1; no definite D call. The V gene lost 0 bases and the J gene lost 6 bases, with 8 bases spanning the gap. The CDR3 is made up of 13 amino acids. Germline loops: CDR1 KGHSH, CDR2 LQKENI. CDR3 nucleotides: TGTGCCAGCTCACCACCGCTTGTACCTGAAGCTTTCTTT. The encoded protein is CASSPPLVPEAFF.

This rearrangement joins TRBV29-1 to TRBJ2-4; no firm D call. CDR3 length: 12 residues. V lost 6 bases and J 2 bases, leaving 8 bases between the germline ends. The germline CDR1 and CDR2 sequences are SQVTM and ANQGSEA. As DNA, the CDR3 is TGCAGCGTCAAGGTTTCCAAAAACATTCAGTACTTC. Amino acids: CSVKVSKNIQYF.

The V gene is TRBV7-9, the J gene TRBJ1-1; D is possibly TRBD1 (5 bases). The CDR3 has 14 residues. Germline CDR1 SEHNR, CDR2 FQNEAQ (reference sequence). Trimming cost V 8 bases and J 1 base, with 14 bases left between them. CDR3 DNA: TGTGCCAGCTCGCGGGGGAGGCCGAACACTGAAGCTTTCTTT. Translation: CASSRGRPNTEAFF.

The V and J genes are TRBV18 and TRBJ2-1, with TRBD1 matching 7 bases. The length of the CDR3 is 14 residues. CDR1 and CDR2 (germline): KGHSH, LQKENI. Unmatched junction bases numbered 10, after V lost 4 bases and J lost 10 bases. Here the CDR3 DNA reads TGTGCCAGCTCACTCTCAACAGGGGTGGAGGAGCAGTTCTTC. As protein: CASSLSTGVEEQFF. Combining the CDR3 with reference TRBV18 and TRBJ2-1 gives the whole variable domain NAGVMQNPRHLVRRRGQEARLRCSPMKGHSHVYWYRQLPEEGLKFMVYLQKENIIDESGMPKERFSAEFPKEGPSILRIQQVVRGDSAAYFCASSLSTGVEEQFFGPGTRLTVL.

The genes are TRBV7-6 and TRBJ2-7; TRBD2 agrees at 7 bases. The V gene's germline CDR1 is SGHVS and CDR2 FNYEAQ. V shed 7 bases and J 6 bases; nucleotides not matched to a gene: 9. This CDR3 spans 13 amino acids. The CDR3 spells CASTLFGGSEQYF. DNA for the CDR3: TGTGCCAGCACCCTATTCGGGGGGAGCGAGCAGTACTTC.

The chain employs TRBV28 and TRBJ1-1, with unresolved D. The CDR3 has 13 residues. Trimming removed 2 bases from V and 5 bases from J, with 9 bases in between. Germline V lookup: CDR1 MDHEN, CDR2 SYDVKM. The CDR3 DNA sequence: TGTGCCAGCAGTTTAATCGGGTGGACTGAAGCTTTCTTT. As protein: CASSLIGWTEAFF.

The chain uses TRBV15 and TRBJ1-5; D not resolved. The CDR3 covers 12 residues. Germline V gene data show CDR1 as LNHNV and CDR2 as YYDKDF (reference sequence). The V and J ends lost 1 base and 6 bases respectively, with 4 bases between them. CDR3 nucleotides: TGTGCCACCAGCAGAGGCATTCAGCCCCAGCATTTT. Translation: CATSRGIQPQHF.

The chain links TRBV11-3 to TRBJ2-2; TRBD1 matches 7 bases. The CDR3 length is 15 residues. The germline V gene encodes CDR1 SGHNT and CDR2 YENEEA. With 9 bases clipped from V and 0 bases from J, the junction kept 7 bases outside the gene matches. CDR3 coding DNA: TGTGCCAGTCATCTAGGACAGGCGAACACCGGGGAGCTGTTTTTT. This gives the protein CASHLGQANTGELFF.

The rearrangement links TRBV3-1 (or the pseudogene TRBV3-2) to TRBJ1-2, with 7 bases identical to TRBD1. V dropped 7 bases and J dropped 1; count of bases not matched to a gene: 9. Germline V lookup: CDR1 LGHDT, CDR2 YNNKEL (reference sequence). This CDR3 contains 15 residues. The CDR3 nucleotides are TGTGCCAGCACCAAGGGGGCAGGGAGTAACTATGGCTACACCTTC. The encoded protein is CASTKGAGSNYGYTF.

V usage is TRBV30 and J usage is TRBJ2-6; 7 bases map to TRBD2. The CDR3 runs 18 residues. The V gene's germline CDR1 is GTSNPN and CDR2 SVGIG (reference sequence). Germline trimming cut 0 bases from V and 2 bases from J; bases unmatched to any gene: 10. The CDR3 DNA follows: TGTGCCTGGAGTGTATGGCGGGAGACAGCCGCTGGGGCCAACGTCCTGACTTTC. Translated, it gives CAWSVWRETAAGANVLTF.

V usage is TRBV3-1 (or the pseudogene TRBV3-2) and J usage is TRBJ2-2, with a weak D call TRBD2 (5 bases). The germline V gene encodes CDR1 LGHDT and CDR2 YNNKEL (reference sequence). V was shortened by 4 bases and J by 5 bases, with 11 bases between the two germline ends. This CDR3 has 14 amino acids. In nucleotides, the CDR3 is TGTGCCAGCAGCCCTCTTGGGGAGACCGGGGAGCTGTTTTTT. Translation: CASSPLGETGELFF.

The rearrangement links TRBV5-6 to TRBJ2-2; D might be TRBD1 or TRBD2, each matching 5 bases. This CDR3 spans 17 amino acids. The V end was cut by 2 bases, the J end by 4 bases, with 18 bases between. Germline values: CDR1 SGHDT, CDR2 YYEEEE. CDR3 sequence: CASSLAREGFVTGELFF. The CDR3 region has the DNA TGTGCCAGCAGCTTAGCCCGCGAGGGGTTCGTCACCGGGGAGCTGTTTTTT.